In this sample, the clone carrying this TCR beta chain turned up many times. Antigen: not known. This entry belongs to a study of metastatic and nonmetastatic thyroid tumors. In the study overall: Thyroid patients, malignant and benign, had repertoires compared across blood and tumor or nodule tissue.

Not a single patient had been given any form of treatment at any point before undergoing thyroid surgery. The V gene lost 1 base and the J gene lost 4 bases, with 10 bases spanning the gap. Germline assignment: CDR1 MDHEN and CDR2 SYDVKM. The CDR3 extends over 14 amino acids. Study observations and caveats: It was reportedly found that TCR beta diversity was significantly higher in malignant thyroid tumors than in benign nodules, a difference seen in both blood and tumor samples.

Under the authors' procedure: Clinicopathological groups differed in CDR3, with these differences serving to build a distant-metastasis classifier for papillary thyroid cancer. TCRdb re-analyzed the PCR reads using MiXCR. Clone size and V and J calls follow TCRdb, not the original study. The sample has about 93,000 clones, 8.6% seen once. The rearrangement links TRBV28 to TRBJ2-5, with D tentatively TRBD1 (5 bases). The sequencing sample was made of blood. The clonotype comes from a female donor with papillary thyroid cancer or a benign thyroid nodule (not recorded which). Some clones in this sample may be carry-over from other donors' samples. In DNA, the CDR3 is TGTGCCAGCAGTTTATACCAGGGATTAGAGACCCAGTACTTC. Translation gives CASSLYQGLETQYF.